These T cell receptor beta chains were read from a single sample in a study of graft-versus-host responses after intestinal transplantation. TCRdb keeps only in-frame clones here, not all; method: immunoSEQ multiplex PCR. Of more than 60,000 clones listed, 90% are singletons. Their cognate antigens are unknown. Source: unstimulated CD8+ T cells sorted from spleen or lymph node cells, taken before intestinal transplant. These receptors were collected from a human donor who received an intestinal transplant. Both conserved end residues are part of each CDR3. Each record gives: clone size, D gene, CDR3 length, V gene, J gene, CDR3 protein, CDR3 DNA. D genes are given only for firm matches. Some rows have no size entry. The others give once, few or many, or a class for an expanded clone.

clone size: -; D gene: -; CDR3 length: 14; V gene: TRBV29-1; J gene: TRBJ1-2; CDR3 protein: CSVEDEAPDYGYTF; CDR3 DNA: TGCAGCGTGGAAGACGAGGCCCCAGACTATGGCTACACCTTC
clone size: -; D gene: -; CDR3 length: 13; V gene: TRBV25-1; J gene: TRBJ1-1; CDR3 protein: CASSLGGNTEAFF; CDR3 DNA: TGTGCCAGCAGTTTGGGGGGGAACACTGAAGCTTTCTTT
clone size: -; D gene: -; CDR3 length: 17; V gene: TRBV4-2; J gene: TRBJ1-1; CDR3 protein: CASSQSSAPRVNTEAFF; CDR3 DNA: TGTGCCAGCAGCCAAAGTAGTGCACCCAGGGTGAACACTGAAGCTTTCTTT
clone size: -; D gene: -; CDR3 length: 15; V gene: TRBV7-9; J gene: TRBJ1-2; CDR3 protein: CASSFAGDPSRGYTF; CDR3 DNA: TGTGCCAGCAGCTTCGCCGGGGATCCCTCTAGGGGCTACACCTTC
clone size: once; D gene: TRBD1; CDR3 length: 15; V gene: TRBV4-2; J gene: TRBJ2-7; CDR3 protein: CASSQGDRGGFQQYF; CDR3 DNA: TGTGCCAGCAGCCAAGGGGACAGGGGGGGGTTTCAGCAGTACTTC
clone size: few; D gene: TRBD1; CDR3 length: 13; V gene: TRBV6-1; J gene: TRBJ2-2; CDR3 protein: CASPGQGSGELFF; CDR3 DNA: TGTGCCAGCCCCGGACAGGGTTCCGGGGAGCTGTTTTTT
clone size: -; D gene: -; CDR3 length: 14; V gene: TRBV7-8; J gene: TRBJ1-1; CDR3 protein: CASSNPGPSGEAFF; CDR3 DNA: TGTGCCAGCAGCAACCCCGGACCCTCGGGGGAAGCTTTCTTT
clone size: once; D gene: -; CDR3 length: 14; V gene: TRBV9; J gene: TRBJ2-7; CDR3 protein: CASSVGVGDYEQYF; CDR3 DNA: TGTGCCAGCAGCGTAGGTGTAGGAGACTACGAGCAGTACTTC
clone size: -; D gene: TRBD1; CDR3 length: 15; V gene: TRBV7-9; J gene: TRBJ1-1; CDR3 protein: CASSPTGTGNTEAFF; CDR3 DNA: TGTGCCAGCAGCCCGACCGGGACAGGGAACACTGAAGCTTTCTTT
clone size: -; D gene: -; CDR3 length: 13; V gene: TRBV7-9; J gene: TRBJ1-1; CDR3 protein: CASSLVRRDEAFF; CDR3 DNA: TGTGCCAGCAGCTTAGTGCGTAGAGATGAAGCTTTCTTT
clone size: -; D gene: -; CDR3 length: 15; V gene: TRBV19; J gene: TRBJ1-1; CDR3 protein: CASIGRGRGATEAFF; CDR3 DNA: TGTGCCAGTATCGGGAGGGGGAGGGGGGCCACTGAAGCTTTCTTT
clone size: -; D gene: TRBD2; CDR3 length: 16; V gene: TRBV4-1; J gene: TRBJ2-1; CDR3 protein: CASSQGTSLTYNEQFF; CDR3 DNA: TGCGCCAGCAGCCAAGGGACTAGCCTGACCTACAATGAGCAGTTCTTC
clone size: -; D gene: TRBD2; CDR3 length: 15; V gene: TRBV4-1; J gene: TRBJ2-7; CDR3 protein: CASSQTAGETYEQYF; CDR3 DNA: TGCGCCAGCAGCCAAACAGCGGGGGAAACCTACGAGCAGTACTTC
clone size: -; D gene: TRBD1; CDR3 length: 17; V gene: TRBV29-1; J gene: TRBJ1-2; CDR3 protein: CSVEDWGTGGTNYGYTF; CDR3 DNA: TGCAGCGTTGAAGATTGGGGGACAGGTGGGACCAACTATGGCTACACCTTC
clone size: once; D gene: -; CDR3 length: 14; V gene: TRBV11-2; J gene: TRBJ1-6; CDR3 protein: CASSLLGRNSPLHF; CDR3 DNA: TGTGCCAGCAGCTTATTGGGGAGGAATTCACCCCTCCACTTT
clone size: -; D gene: -; CDR3 length: 14; V gene: TRBV27; J gene: TRBJ1-2; CDR3 protein: CASSIAGGQYGYTF; CDR3 DNA: TGTGCCAGCAGCATTGCGGGGGGACAATATGGCTACACCTTC
clone size: -; D gene: -; CDR3 length: 14; V gene: TRBV6-1; J gene: TRBJ2-7; CDR3 protein: CASSERWGGQEQYF; CDR3 DNA: TGTGCCAGCAGTGAACGTTGGGGGGGGCAGGAGCAGTACTTC